This entry describes one TCR beta chain. This entry comes from a study of blood T cells in healthy people across ages. Trimming stripped 0 bases from V and 7 bases from J, with 12 bases between. CDR3 size: 15 residues. Looked up from germline, CDR1 is MNHEY and CDR2 is SVGAGI. A J-beta primer mix and a sample-barcoded 5' primer were used in a second PCR of roughly 7 to 12 cycles. TCRdb reanalysed the 5' RACE reads using MiXCR and keeps one entry per CDR3 protein. The sample lists 1.8 million or so distinct CDR3 sequences; approximately 40% were seen once. The sample comprised blood. This chain uses TRBV6-5 with TRBJ1-4; D is ambiguous. This receptor was identified in a human donor in good health. CDR3 amino acids: CASSYSFGSPEKLFF. CDR3 in DNA: TGTGCCAGCAGTTACTCCTTTGGGAGTCCTGAAAAACTGTTTTTT.